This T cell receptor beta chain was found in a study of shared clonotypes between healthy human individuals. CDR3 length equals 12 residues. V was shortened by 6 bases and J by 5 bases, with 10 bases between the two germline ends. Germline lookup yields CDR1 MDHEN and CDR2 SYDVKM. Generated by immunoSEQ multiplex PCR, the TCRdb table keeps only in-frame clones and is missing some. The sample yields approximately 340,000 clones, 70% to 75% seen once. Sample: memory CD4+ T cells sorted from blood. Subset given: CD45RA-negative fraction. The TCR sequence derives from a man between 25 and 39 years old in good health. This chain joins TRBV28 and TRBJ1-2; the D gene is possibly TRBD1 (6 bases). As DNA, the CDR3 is TGTGCCAGCAGGGGGGGCCTTTATGGCTACACCTTC. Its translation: CASRGGLYGYTF.